The rows below give T cell receptor beta chains drawn from one sample of a study of T cells in Graves' hyperthyroidism and ophthalmopathy. One entry per CDR3 protein results from TCRdb running MiXCR on the multiplex PCR reads. The sample includes around 300,000 distinct CDR3 sequences, 20% to 25% seen only once; the top ten take around 60%. Source material: blood. The receptors shown here come from a man aged 25-45 years with Graves' ophthalmopathy. Each CDR3 is given with its conserved first and last residue. Each record gives: V gene, clone size, D gene, J gene, CDR3 DNA, CDR3 protein. A D gene is named only where the DNA matches it firmly. Clone size is given for some rows only: seen once, a few or many times, or a class if the clone is expanded.

TRBV6-2/TRBV6-3	many	-	TRBJ1-6	TGTGCCAGCAGCTCAACCGGCAGGAATTCACCCCTCCACTTT	CASSSTGRNSPLHF
TRBV27	few	-	TRBJ2-3	TGTGCCAGCAGTTTAGGTCACGGGGCCGCCTCGAGCACGCAGTATTTT	CASSLGHGAASSTQYF
TRBV6-1	-	-	TRBJ1-2	TGTGCCAGCAGCGAAGGGACGGGGGTCTATGGCTACACCTTC	CASSEGTGVYGYTF
TRBV9	few	-	TRBJ1-3	TGTGCCAGCAGCCGTCCACGGGGAAACACCATATATTTT	CASSRPRGNTIYF
TRBV18	many	-	TRBJ2-1	TGTGCCAGCTCGGCAGGGGAGGAGCAGTTCTTC	CASSAGEEQFF
TRBV5-6	-	-	TRBJ2-2	TGTGCCAGCAGCTTCCGAGCGGAAGGGTACACCGGGGAGCTGTTTTTT	CASSFRAEGYTGELFF
TRBV20-1	many	TRBD1	TRBJ2-1	TGCAGTGCTAGGACAGGGTTGTCGTCGGATGAGCAGTTCTTC	CSARTGLSSDEQFF
TRBV27	-	TRBD2	TRBJ2-5	TGTGCCAGCAGTGTTACTAGCGGGAGGCCCCTACCAGAGACCCAGTACTTC	CASSVTSGRPLPETQYF
TRBV19	few	-	TRBJ1-2	TGTGCCAGTAGTATAGATGGCAACGGCGGGGGAGATGGCTACACCTTC	CASSIDGNGGGDGYTF
TRBV14	few	-	TRBJ2-1	TGTGCCAGCAGCGGCAGAGGGTGGAATGAGCAGTTCTTC	CASSGRGWNEQFF
TRBV5-1	many	TRBD2	TRBJ2-7	TGCGCCAGCAGCTACGGGACTAGCGACTCCTACGAGCAGTACTTC	CASSYGTSDSYEQYF
TRBV19	-	-	TRBJ1-5	TGTGCCAGTAACACCGGGACAAGTAATCAGCCCCAGCATTTT	CASNTGTSNQPQHF
TRBV6-1	few	TRBD1	TRBJ1-4	TGTGCCAGCAGTTTTCAAGGGACAGGGGGCGAAAAACTGTTTTTT	CASSFQGTGGEKLFF
TRBV3-1	many	-	TRBJ1-2	TGTGCCAGCAGCCACCGCGTGAGTGTCAATGGTAACTATGGCTACACCTTC	CASSHRVSVNGNYGYTF
TRBV10-1	-	-	TRBJ1-6	TGCGCCAGCAGTGAAGCCCCTAATTCACCCCTCCACTTT	CASSEAPNSPLHF
TRBV5-1	-	-	TRBJ2-2	TGCGCCAGCAGCTCATCTACAGGGAACGGGGAGCTGTTTTTT	CASSSSTGNGELFF
TRBV27	-	-	TRBJ2-5	TGTGCCAGCAGTCACCCTCCGACAGGAACAGAGACCCAGTACTTC	CASSHPPTGTETQYF
TRBV27	-	-	TRBJ2-3	TGTGCCAGCAGCCCAGGAATCCCTAGCACAGATACGCAGTATTTT	CASSPGIPSTDTQYF
TRBV16	-	-	TRBJ1-2	TGTGCCAGCAGCCAATCGCTAGGTAAAGCTAGCTATGGCTACACCTTC	CASSQSLGKASYGYTF
TRBV11-3	many	TRBD1	TRBJ1-2	TGTGCCAGCAGCTTAGACGGGACAGATAACTATGGCTACACCTTC	CASSLDGTDNYGYTF
TRBV7-3	many	-	TRBJ2-3	TGTGCCAGCAGACCCGGGAGCACAGATACGCAGTATTTT	CASRPGSTDTQYF
TRBV7-9	-	-	TRBJ2-3	TGTGCCAGCAGTCCCGGACAGCCTAGCACAGATACGCAGTATTTT	CASSPGQPSTDTQYF
TRBV20-1	many	-	TRBJ1-1	TGCAGTGTCAGAGCCTACAACACTGAAGCTTTCTTT	CSVRAYNTEAFF
TRBV28	many	-	TRBJ1-1	TGTGCCACCCGGTCACCGAACACTGAAGCTTTCTTT	CATRSPNTEAFF
TRBV24-1	once	TRBD1	TRBJ2-6	TGTGCGTCAGGGACAGGGTCCTTGGGGGGGGCCAACGTCCTGACTTTC	CASGTGSLGGANVLTF
TRBV6-1	-	TRBD1	TRBJ1-5	TGTGCCAGCACGACAGGGGCAGGCAATCAGCCCCAGCATTTT	CASTTGAGNQPQHF
TRBV20-1	-	-	TRBJ1-1	TGCAGTGCTAGAGATGCGACAGGTGTCCTAGGCGCTTTCTTT	CSARDATGVLGAFF
TRBV19	few	-	TRBJ2-7	TGTGCCAGTAGTATAGAAGACAGTAACTCCTACGAGCAGTACTTC	CASSIEDSNSYEQYF
TRBV2	few	-	TRBJ2-5	TGTGCCAGCAGTGAGAACCAGGTGGGAGAGACCCAGTACTTC	CASSENQVGETQYF
TRBV5-1	few	-	TRBJ1-2	TGCGCCAGCAGCAACGACGGGGAAGGCAACTATGGCTACACCTTC	CASSNDGEGNYGYTF
TRBV27	-	-	TRBJ2-7	TGTGCCAGCAGTTTATTCGTCGGGAGCGCCTCCTACGAGCAGTACTTC	CASSLFVGSASYEQYF
TRBV28	-	-	TRBJ2-6	TGTGCCAGCACCCTGAATCCGGGACGGTCCTCTGGGGCCAACGTCCTGACTTTC	CASTLNPGRSSGANVLTF
TRBV10-3	few	-	TRBJ2-7	TGTGCCATCAGGAGTGGCAGGGCCGAGCAGTACTTC	CAIRSGRAEQYF
TRBV6-1	-	TRBD2	TRBJ2-7	TGTGCCAGCAGAAGGACTAGTATTTCCGAGCAGTACTTC	CASRRTSISEQYF
TRBV9	few	-	TRBJ2-5	TGTGCCAGCAGCGTAGACGAAAAGACCCAGTACTTC	CASSVDEKTQYF
TRBV5-1	-	TRBD2	TRBJ2-1	TGCGCCAGCAGCCGCCTTTCCCGACTAGCGGGGAACTACAATGAGCAGTTCTTC	CASSRLSRLAGNYNEQFF
TRBV5-1	-	-	TRBJ2-5	TGCGCCAGCAGCGCTTCCGTAGGGGGAACCCAGTACTTC	CASSASVGGTQYF
TRBV15	-	-	TRBJ1-5	TGTGCCACCAGCAGAGATGAGGGGGGATATAGCAATCAGCCCCAGCATTTT	CATSRDEGGYSNQPQHF
TRBV15	few	-	TRBJ2-7	TGTGCCACCAGCAGAGACCCCAGCAGCTCCTACGAGCAGTACTTC	CATSRDPSSSYEQYF
TRBV18	few	-	TRBJ2-7	TGTGCCAGCTCACCCGCCCAATTATACGAGCAGTACTTC	CASSPAQLYEQYF
TRBV24-1	-	-	TRBJ2-6	TGTGCCACCAGTGATGGAGCTAACGGGGCCAACGTCCTGACTTTC	CATSDGANGANVLTF
TRBV29-1	few	-	TRBJ1-1	TGCAGCGTTGAAAGGGTAGGGGGGAACACTGAAGCTTTCTTT	CSVERVGGNTEAFF
TRBV4-1	-	-	TRBJ1-1	TGCGCCAGCAGCCAAGATTCCGTGAACACTGAAGCTTTCTTT	CASSQDSVNTEAFF
TRBV9	few	TRBD2	TRBJ2-3	TGTGCCAGCAGCCCCCGACTAGCGACACGCAGGGATACGCAGTATTTT	CASSPRLATRRDTQYF
TRBV20-1	-	-	TRBJ1-1	TGCAGTGCTAGATATACTCGTGAAGCTTTCTTT	CSARYTREAFF
TRBV27	-	-	TRBJ2-1	TGTGCCAGCAGCTCCGCCCATGAGCAGTTCTTC	CASSSAHEQFF
TRBV3-1	many	TRBD2	TRBJ2-5	TGTGCCAGCAGCCAAGCATCCGGGACTAGATTAAGAGAGACCCAGTACTTC	CASSQASGTRLRETQYF
TRBV3-1	many	TRBD2	TRBJ2-2	TGTGCCAGCAGCCAGGTTGGCGGGAGGGCAGGCGAGCTGTTTTTT	CASSQVGGRAGELFF
TRBV11-1	-	TRBD2	TRBJ2-7	TGTGCCAACAGCTTAGCGGGAGGGCCTTACAACGAGCAGTACTTC	CANSLAGGPYNEQYF
TRBV20-1	once	-	TRBJ2-5	TGCAGTGCTAGAGATCGTAGTCAGTACTTC	CSARDRSQYF
TRBV2	-	-	TRBJ2-2	TGTGCCAGCAGAGACGTGGACAGTTCAAACGGGGAGCTGTTTTTT	CASRDVDSSNGELFF
TRBV20-1	-	-	TRBJ1-1	TGCCGCGCACTCGACAGGAACACTGAAGCTTTCTTT	CRALDRNTEAFF
TRBV11-3	-	-	TRBJ2-5	TGTGCCAGCAGCTTAGGGGCTGATTGGGGCCGAGAGACCCAGTACTTC	CASSLGADWGRETQYF
TRBV2	-	TRBD1	TRBJ2-5	TGTGCCAGCAGTCGGGACAGGAGGGAGACCCAGTACTTC	CASSRDRRETQYF
TRBV15	-	-	TRBJ1-2	TGTGCCACCAGCACCCGAGGCTATGGCTACACCTTC	CATSTRGYGYTF
TRBV15	few	-	TRBJ2-2	TGTGCCACCGGGACAAAGGGGTGGGCCGGGGAGCTGTTTTTT	CATGTKGWAGELFF
TRBV12-5	many	-	TRBJ2-1	TGTGCTAGTGGTTTGTGGTCATACGACGGGAATGAGCAGTTCTTC	CASGLWSYDGNEQFF
TRBV12-3/TRBV12-4	-	-	TRBJ1-3	TGTGCCAGCAGTCCGATTGGATTCTCTGGAAACACCATATATTTT	CASSPIGFSGNTIYF
TRBV7-3	-	TRBD1	TRBJ2-3	TGTGCCAGCAGCCGGACAGGGGGTGTGGATACGCAGTATTTT	CASSRTGGVDTQYF